Only a few counts were recorded for the clone carrying this TCR beta chain. The antigen is unknown. The library protocol tagged individual cDNA molecules with unique molecular identifiers. MiXCR, run by TCRdb on the 5' RACE reads, gives a single entry per CDR3 protein. The sample includes tens of thousands of distinct CDR3 sequences, over 9% of them seen just once. The data were taken from a study of early T cells in non-severe SARS-CoV-2 infection. With 6 bases removed from V and 6 bases from J, the gap between germline ends came to 8 bases. Germline lookup yields CDR1 KGHDR and CDR2 SFDVKD. There are 12 residues in the CDR3. Regarding the study as a whole: The study's VDJdb matching favored anti-spike CD8 responses and missed private and CD4 specificities.

Sequenced: whole blood. V and J are TRBV24-1 and TRBJ2-1; D is possibly TRBD2 (5 bases). This clonotype was sampled from an adult who was a healthcare worker with PCR-confirmed SARS-CoV-2 infection or an uninfected control (not recorded which). The DNA for the CDR3 is TGTGCCACCAGTACGGGGATCAATGAGCAGTTCTTC. It translates to CATSTGINEQFF.